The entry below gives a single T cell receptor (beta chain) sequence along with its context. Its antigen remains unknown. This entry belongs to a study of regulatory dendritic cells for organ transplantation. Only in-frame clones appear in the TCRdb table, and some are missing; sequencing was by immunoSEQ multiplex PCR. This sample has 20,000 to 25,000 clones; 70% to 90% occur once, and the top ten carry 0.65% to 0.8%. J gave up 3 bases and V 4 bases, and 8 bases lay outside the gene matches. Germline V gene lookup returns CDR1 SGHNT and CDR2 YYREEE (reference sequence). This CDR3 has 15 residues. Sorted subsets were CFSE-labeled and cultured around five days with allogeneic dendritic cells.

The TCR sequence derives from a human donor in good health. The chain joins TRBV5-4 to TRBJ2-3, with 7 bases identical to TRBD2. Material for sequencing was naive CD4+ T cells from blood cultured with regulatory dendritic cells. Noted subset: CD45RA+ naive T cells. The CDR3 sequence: CASSATAGLTDTQYF. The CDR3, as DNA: TGTGCCAGCAGCGCGACAGCGGGGTTAACAGATACGCAGTATTTT.